This T cell receptor (beta chain) is from a study of CD8 T cells in ankylosing spondylitis. Study results and caveats: There was reportedly significant enrichment of clones that were disease-linked in matched ankylosing spondylitis synovial fluid.

TCRdb ran MiXCR on the 5' RACE reads and lists one entry per CDR3 protein. The data contain around 140,000 distinct CDR3 sequences, around 10% of them singletons. This clonotype was seen many times. Its antigen remains unidentified. There are 14 residues in the CDR3. Germline lookup yields CDR1 SEHNR and CDR2 FQNEAQ (reference sequence). Trimming stripped 1 base from V and 4 bases from J, with 10 bases between. The TCR was taken from a female donor with ankylosing spondylitis or in good health (not recorded which). Sequencing input: blood, either unsorted or a sorted T cell fraction (not recorded which). The J gene is TRBJ1-1, the V gene TRBV7-9, with D perhaps TRBD1 (5 bases). The CDR3 here is CASSLGWGGTEAFF. Here the CDR3 DNA reads TGTGCCAGCAGCTTAGGTTGGGGGGGCACTGAAGCTTTCTTT. Combining the CDR3 with reference TRBV7-9 and TRBJ1-1 gives the whole variable domain DTGVSQNPRHKITKRGQNVTFRCDPISEHNRLYWYRQTLGQGPEFLTYFQNEAQLEKSRLLSDRFSAERPKGSFSTLEIQRTEQGDSAMYLCASSLGWGGTEAFFGQGTRLTVV.